The clone carrying this T cell receptor (beta chain) was recorded at least ten times. Its antigen is still unknown. These data originate in a study of shared clonotypes between healthy human individuals. Findings of the study overall: Some clonotypes were shared by all four sorted-subset donors, while others were not shared. The non-shared ones had lower generation probabilities than the shared ones. Sharing across four donors was highest in naive CD4 (approximately 5%) and lowest in memory CD8 (around 0.4%). Despite large depth, rarefaction showed incomplete sorted-subset sequencing.

With 7 bases removed from V and 2 bases from J, the gap between germline ends came to 11 bases. The germline V gene encodes CDR1 SGDLS and CDR2 YYNGEE. The CDR3 spans 13 residues. TCRdb's copy holds only in-frame clones and misses some; the assay was immunoSEQ multiplex PCR. Counted here are over a million clones, more than 65% occurring once; the ten biggest clones make up roughly 1.5%. This sequence was found in a man in his late teens or twenties in good health. Material for sequencing was memory CD4+ T cells sorted from blood. Subset given: CD45RA-negative fraction. The chain joins TRBV9 to TRBJ2-3; D remains ambiguous. Written as DNA, the CDR3 is TGTGCCAGCGCTTGGTCCCCCACAGATACGCAGTATTTT. Translating it yields CASAWSPTDTQYF.